A single sample is the source of the 3 T cell receptor beta chains below, sequenced in a study of CD8 T cells in Susac syndrome. An amount of RNA that ranged from roughly 0.5 to 1 ug was reverse transcribed with random hexamers. One entry per CDR3 protein results from TCRdb running MiXCR on the immunoSEQ multiplex PCR reads. The table records 150,000 to 200,000 distinct CDR3 sequences, approximately 93% of them present only once. Sample: CD4+ T cells from PBMCs. The origin of the receptors is a human donor in good health.

This chain uses TRBV4-3 with TRBJ1-2; D possibly corresponds to TRBD1 (5 bases). This CDR3 has 17 amino acids. From germline, CDR1 is LGHNA and CDR2 YSLEER. V was trimmed by 0 bases and J by 3 bases, leaving 17 bases between them. The CDR3 bases are TGCGCCAGCAGCCAAGAAGAGGTAGGCAGGGAATACTATGGCTACACCTTC. Its translation: CASSQEEVGREYYGYTF.

V usage is TRBV3-1 and J usage is TRBJ2-3; tentatively, D is TRBD2 (6 bases). The V gene lost 2 bases and the J gene lost 0 bases, with 12 bases spanning the gap. The CDR3 extends over 16 amino acids. From germline, CDR1 is LGHDT and CDR2 YNNKEL (reference sequence). Here the CDR3 DNA reads TGTGCCAGCAGCCAAAATTCGGCGGGGAGCACAGATACGCAGTATTTT. Encoded protein: CASSQNSAGSTDTQYF.

The V gene is TRBV20-1, the J gene TRBJ1-5; unclear D gene. CDR1 is DFQATT, CDR2 SNEGSKA, per germline (reference sequence). This CDR3 contains 14 residues. V shed 5 bases and J shed 4 bases, with 15 bases lying between them. CDR3 sequence (DNA): TGCAGTGCTGCTCAAAGAACCTTGAATCAGCCCCAGCATTTT. It codes for CSAAQRTLNQPQHF.